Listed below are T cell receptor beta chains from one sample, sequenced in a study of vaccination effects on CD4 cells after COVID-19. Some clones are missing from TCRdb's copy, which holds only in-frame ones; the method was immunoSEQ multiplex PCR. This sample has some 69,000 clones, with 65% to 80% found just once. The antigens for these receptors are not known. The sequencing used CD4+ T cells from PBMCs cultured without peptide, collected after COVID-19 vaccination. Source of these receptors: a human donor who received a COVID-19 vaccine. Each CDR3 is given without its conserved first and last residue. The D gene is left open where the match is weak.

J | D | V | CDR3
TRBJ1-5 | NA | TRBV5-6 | ASSSQGIRNQPQH
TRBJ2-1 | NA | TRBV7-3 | ASSLGTLSSYNEQF
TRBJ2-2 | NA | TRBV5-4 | ASVLEVNTGELF
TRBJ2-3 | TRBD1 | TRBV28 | ASINPGTGADTQY
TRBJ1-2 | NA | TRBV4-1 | ASSPGHQFIPSYGYT
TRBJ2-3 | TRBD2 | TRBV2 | ASRLSGAVDTQY
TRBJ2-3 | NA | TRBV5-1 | ASSFDPGTDTQY
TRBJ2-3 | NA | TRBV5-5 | ASSFGLSDTQY
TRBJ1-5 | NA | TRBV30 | AWSDGVYQPQH
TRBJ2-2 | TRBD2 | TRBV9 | ASSVGTSDATGELF
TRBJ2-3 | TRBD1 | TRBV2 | ASTRDREDTQY
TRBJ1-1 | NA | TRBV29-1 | SVVGTLNTEAF
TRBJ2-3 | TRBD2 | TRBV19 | ASSIGGTSGTDTQY
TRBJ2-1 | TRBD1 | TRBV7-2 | ASSSTGGYYNEQF
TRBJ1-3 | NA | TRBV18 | ASSPDRSSSGNTIY
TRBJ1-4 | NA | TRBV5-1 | ASSRAHRDREKLF
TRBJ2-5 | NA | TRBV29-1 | SAVEGEETQY
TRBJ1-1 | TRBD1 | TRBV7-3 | ASSRDRNTEAF
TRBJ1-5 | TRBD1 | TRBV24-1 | ATSDPRGQGPNQPQH
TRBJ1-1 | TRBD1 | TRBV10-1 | ASSERDRRSEAF
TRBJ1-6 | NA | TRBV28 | ASSRGALNSPLH
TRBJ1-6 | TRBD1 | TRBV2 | ASSGTENSPLH
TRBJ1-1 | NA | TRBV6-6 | ASSYSAGRGTEAF
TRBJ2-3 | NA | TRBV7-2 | ASSFESGFTDTQY
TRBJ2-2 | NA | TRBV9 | ASSPSGNTGELF
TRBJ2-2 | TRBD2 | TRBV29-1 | SAKAGGTNTGELF
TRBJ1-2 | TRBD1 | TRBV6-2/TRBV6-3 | ASSRAGTGQYYGYT
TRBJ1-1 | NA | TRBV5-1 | ASSWGTGFPEAF
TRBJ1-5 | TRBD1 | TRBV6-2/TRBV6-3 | ASSYQGQGNQPQH
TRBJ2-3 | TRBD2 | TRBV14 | ASSQERTSGGATDTQY
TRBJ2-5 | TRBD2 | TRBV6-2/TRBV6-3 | ASSYSSGGWETQY
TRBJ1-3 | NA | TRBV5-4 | ASSLAAYSGAAGNTIY
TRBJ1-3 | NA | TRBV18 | ASSLQGSGNTIY
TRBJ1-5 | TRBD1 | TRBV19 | ASSIIRGGEQPQH
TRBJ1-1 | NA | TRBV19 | ASSIGNRNTEAF
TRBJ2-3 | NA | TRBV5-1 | ASSLIPEDTQY
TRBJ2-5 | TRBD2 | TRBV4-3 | ASSRLAGVPTETQY
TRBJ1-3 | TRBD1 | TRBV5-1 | ASSLTGDSGTIY
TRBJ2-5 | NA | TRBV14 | ASSQLWAGWETQY
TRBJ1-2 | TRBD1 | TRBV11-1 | ASSPGTENYGYT
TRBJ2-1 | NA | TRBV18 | ASSLQSGAPYNEQF
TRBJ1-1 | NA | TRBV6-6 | ASSRVEGLGAF
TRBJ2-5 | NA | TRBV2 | ASTVLVPQETQY
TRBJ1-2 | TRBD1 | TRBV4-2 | ASSQGGQDSYGYT
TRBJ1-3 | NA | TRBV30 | AWSPSTVSGNTIY
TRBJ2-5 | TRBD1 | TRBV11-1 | ASSSRDREETQY
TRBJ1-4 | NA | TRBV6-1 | ASSGQPIATNEKLF
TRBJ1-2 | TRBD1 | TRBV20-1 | SASLTGRDGYT